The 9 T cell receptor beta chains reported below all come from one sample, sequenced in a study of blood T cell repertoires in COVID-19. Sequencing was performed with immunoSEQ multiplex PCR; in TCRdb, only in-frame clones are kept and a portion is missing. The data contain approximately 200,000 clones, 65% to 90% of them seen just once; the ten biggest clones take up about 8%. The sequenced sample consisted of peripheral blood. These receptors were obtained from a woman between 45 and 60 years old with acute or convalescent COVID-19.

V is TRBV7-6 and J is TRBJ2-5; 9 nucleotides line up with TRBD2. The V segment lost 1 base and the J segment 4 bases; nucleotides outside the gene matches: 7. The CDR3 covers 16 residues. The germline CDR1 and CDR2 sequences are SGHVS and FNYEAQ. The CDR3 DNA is TGTGCCAGCAGCTTAGTAGTGCGGGGGGGTTTAGAGACCCAGTACTTC. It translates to CASSLVVRGGLETQYF.

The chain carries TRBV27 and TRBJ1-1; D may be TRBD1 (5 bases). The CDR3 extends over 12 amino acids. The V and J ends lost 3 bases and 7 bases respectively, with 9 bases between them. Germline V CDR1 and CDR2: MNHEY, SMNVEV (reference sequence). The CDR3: CASSLTAIEAFF. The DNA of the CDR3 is TGTGCCAGCAGTTTGACAGCAATTGAAGCTTTCTTT.

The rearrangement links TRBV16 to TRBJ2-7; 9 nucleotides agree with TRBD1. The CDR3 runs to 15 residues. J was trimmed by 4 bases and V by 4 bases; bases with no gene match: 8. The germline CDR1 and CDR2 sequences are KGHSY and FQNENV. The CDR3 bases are TGTGCCAGCAGCCCCCGGGACAGGGCCTATTACGAGCAGTACTTC. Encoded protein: CASSPRDRAYYEQYF.

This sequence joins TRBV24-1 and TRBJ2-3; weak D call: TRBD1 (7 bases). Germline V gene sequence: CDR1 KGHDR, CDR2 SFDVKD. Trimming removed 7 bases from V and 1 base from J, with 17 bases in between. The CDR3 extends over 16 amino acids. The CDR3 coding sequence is TGTGCCACCAGCGCCGGGGGACAGATCGGCACAGATACGCAGTATTTT. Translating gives CATSAGGQIGTDTQYF.

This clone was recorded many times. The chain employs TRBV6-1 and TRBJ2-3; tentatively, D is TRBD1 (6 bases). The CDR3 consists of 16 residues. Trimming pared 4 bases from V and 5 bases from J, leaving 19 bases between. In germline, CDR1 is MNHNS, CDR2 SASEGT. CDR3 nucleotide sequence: TGTGCCAGCAGTGCCGAGGGACACCTTGCAAGAGATACGCAGTATTTT. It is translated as CASSAEGHLARDTQYF.

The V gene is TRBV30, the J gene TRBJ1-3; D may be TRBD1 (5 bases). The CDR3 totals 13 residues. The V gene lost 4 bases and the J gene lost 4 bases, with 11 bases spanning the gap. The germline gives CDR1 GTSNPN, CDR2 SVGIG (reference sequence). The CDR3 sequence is CAWTTDIGNTIYF. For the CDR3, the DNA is TGTGCCTGGACAACGGACATAGGAAACACCATATATTTT.

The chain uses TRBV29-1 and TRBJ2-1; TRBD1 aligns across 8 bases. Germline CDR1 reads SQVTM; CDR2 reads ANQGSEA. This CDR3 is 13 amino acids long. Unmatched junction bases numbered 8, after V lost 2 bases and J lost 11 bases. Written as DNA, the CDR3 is TGCAGCGTTGAAAGGGGGACAGGTAATAAGCAGTTCTTC. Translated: CSVERGTGNKQFF.

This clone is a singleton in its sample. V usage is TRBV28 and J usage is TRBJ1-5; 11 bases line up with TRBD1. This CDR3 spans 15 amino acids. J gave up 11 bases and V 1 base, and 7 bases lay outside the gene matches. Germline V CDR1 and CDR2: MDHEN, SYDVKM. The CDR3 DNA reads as TGTGCCAGCAGTTTATCCGGACAGGGGGCAAGAGCCCAGCATTTT. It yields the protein CASSLSGQGARAQHF. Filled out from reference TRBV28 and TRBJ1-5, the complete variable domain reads DVKVTQSSRYLVKRTGEKVFLECVQDMDHENMFWYRQDPGLGLRLIYFSYDVKMKEKGDIPEGYSVSREKKERFSLILESASTNQTSMYLCASSLSGQGARAQHFGDGTRLSIL.

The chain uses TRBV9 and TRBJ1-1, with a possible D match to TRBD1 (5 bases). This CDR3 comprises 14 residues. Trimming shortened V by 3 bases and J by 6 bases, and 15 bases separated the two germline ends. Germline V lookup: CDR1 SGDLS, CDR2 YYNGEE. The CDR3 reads CASSAWGEGSEAFF. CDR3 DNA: TGTGCCAGCAGCGCCTGGGGGGAAGGGTCTGAAGCTTTCTTT. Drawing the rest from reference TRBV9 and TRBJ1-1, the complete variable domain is DSGVTQTPKHLITATGQRVTLRCSPRSGDLSVYWYQQSLDQGLQFLIQYYNGEERAKGNILERFSAQQFPDLHSELNLSSLELGDSALYFCASSAWGEGSEAFFGQGTRLTVV.